These 27 T cell receptor beta chains originate from one sample sequenced in a study of T cells in Graves' hyperthyroidism and ophthalmopathy. The CDR3 regions of TCR beta were amplified from RNA transcripts. Using the HTBI primer set, a first-round RT-PCR was run on the TCR CDR3. Via MiXCR, TCRdb re-called the multiplex PCR reads, giving one row per CDR3 protein. The table has 560,000 or so distinct CDR3 sequences, 15% to 20% seen once. Sequencing was carried out using blood. Receptor source: a man aged 40-55 years with Graves' ophthalmopathy.

The chain has TRBV25-1 and TRBJ2-5, with D possibly matching TRBD1 (7 bases). The CDR3 consists of 14 residues. CDR1 is MGHDK and CDR2 is SYGVNS in the germline V gene. Trimming removed 3 bases from V and 6 bases from J, with 14 bases in between. CDR3: CASSEIQGGKTQYF. As DNA, the CDR3 is TGTGCCAGCAGTGAGATTCAGGGGGGCAAGACCCAGTACTTC.

The J gene is TRBJ1-3, the V gene TRBV7-3; D perhaps matches TRBD1 (6 bases). The CDR3 is made up of 15 amino acids. Trimming removed 2 bases at V and 2 bases at J, with 10 bases between. From germline, CDR1 is SGHTA and CDR2 FQGTGA. CDR3 amino acids: CASSLSGAAGNTIYF. CDR3 DNA: TGTGCCAGCAGCTTATCGGGGGCAGCTGGAAACACCATATATTTT.

About this clonotype itself: One base away lies a much larger clone, so this may be a sequencing read error. The gene calls are TRBV3-1 and TRBJ2-1; TRBD2 aligns across 10 bases. Germline CDR1 LGHDT, CDR2 YNNKEL (reference sequence). The CDR3 is 16 amino acids. The CDR3 DNA reads as TGTGCCAGCAGCCAAGAGGGGACTAGCGCCTACAGTGAGCAGTTCTTC. Its translation is CASSQEGTSAYSEQFF.

The chain carries TRBV4-2 and TRBJ2-2; TRBD2 matches 7 bases. Per germline, CDR1 LGHNA and CDR2 YNFKEQ. With 0 bases clipped from V and 4 bases from J, the junction kept 2 bases outside the gene matches. The CDR3 covers 15 residues. The CDR3 DNA is TGTGCCAGCAGCCAAGATAGGACTAGCACCGGGGAGCTGTTTTTT. It yields the protein CASSQDRTSTGELFF.

This clonotype has a handful of counts. The chain combines TRBV30 with TRBJ2-1, with 9 bases that match TRBD2. Per the germline V gene, CDR1 is GTSNPN and CDR2 is SVGIG (reference sequence). V gave up 0 bases and J gave up 8 bases; unmatched junction bases: 5. This CDR3 has 14 residues. CDR3 DNA sequence: TGTGCCTGGAGTGTCCTAGCGGGGAGGGATGAGCAGTTCTTC. Translated, it gives CAWSVLAGRDEQFF. Variable domain in full (rest from reference TRBV30 and TRBJ2-1): SQTIHQWPATLVQPVGSPLSLECTVEGTSNPNLYWYRQAAGRGLQLLFYSVGIGQISSEVPQNLSASRPQDRQFILSSKKLLLSDSGFYLCAWSVLAGRDEQFFGPGTRLTVL.

This clonotype was seen more than once but under ten times. The V and J genes are TRBV24-1 and TRBJ2-1, with 13 positions matching TRBD2. Trimming cost V 3 bases and J 9 bases; bases outside gene matches: 13. The CDR3 covers 18 residues. The germline V gene encodes CDR1 KGHDR and CDR2 SFDVKD. CDR3: CATSDQRLAGGVVGEQFF. As DNA, the CDR3 is TGTGCCACCAGTGATCAAAGACTAGCGGGAGGAGTAGTGGGTGAGCAGTTCTTC.

This clonotype was counted between two and nine times. The chain is built from TRBV20-1 and TRBJ2-3, with D perhaps matching TRBD1 (5 bases). The CDR3 is 14 amino acids. The germline V and J ends were trimmed by 2 bases and 4 bases, with 13 bases remaining between them. Germline CDR1 DFQATT, CDR2 SNEGSKA (reference sequence). The CDR3 here is CSARSAGFADTQYF. The CDR3 DNA follows: TGCAGTGCTAGATCCGCAGGGTTTGCAGATACGCAGTATTTT.

The chain recombines TRBV11-3 with TRBJ2-1; no firm D call. Trimming removed 5 bases from V and 8 bases from J, with 13 bases in between. Germline V gene data show CDR1 as SGHNT and CDR2 as YENEEA. The CDR3 has 13 amino acids. The CDR3 loop is CASSANSFDEQFF. The DNA of the CDR3 is TGTGCCAGCAGCGCTAACTCGTTCGATGAGCAGTTCTTC.

V usage is TRBV7-2 and J usage is TRBJ2-6; unclear D gene. The CDR3 runs 16 residues. Germline CDR1 reads SGHTA; CDR2 reads FQGNSA. V was cut by 5 bases and J by 2 bases, with 13 bases left in between. The CDR3 DNA follows: TGTGCCAGCAGCGATGGCGGCACCCCTGGGGCCAACGTCCTGACTTTC. Amino acid sequence: CASSDGGTPGANVLTF.

This clonotype occurred many times. The rearrangement uses TRBV6-1 and TRBJ2-7; D is uncertain. The V end lost 3 bases, the J end lost 4 bases, and 7 bases lay between the germline ends. The CDR3 totals 12 residues. Germline values: CDR1 MNHNS, CDR2 SASEGT. CDR3: CASSDWGYEQYF. CDR3 DNA sequence: TGTGCCAGCAGTGACTGGGGATACGAGCAGTACTTC.

This clonotype appeared a single time. Just one base apart from a much larger clone, this may be a read error. This chain connects TRBV3-1 to TRBJ2-5; D perhaps matches TRBD1 (7 bases). Per germline, CDR1 LGHDT and CDR2 YNNKEL (reference sequence). The CDR3 has 14 amino acids. CDR3 DNA sequence: TGTGCCTGCAGCCAGGGGGGAGGAGAGGAGACCCAGTACTTC. It codes for CACSQGGGEETQYF.

This clonotype was counted ten times or more. The CDR3 nucleotides are TGTGCCAGCAGCGCCGATTCGGATACGCAGTATTTT. Translating it yields CASSADSDTQYF. The chain joins TRBV7-3 to TRBJ2-3; D gene uncertain. Germline V CDR1 and CDR2: SGHTA, FQGTGA. CDR3 size: 12 residues. Deletions cut 5 bases from V and 6 bases from J, with 9 bases between.

This clonotype was seen ten or more times. The V call is TRBV5-1, the J call TRBJ2-1; D is uncertain. This CDR3 has 13 amino acids. Trimming removed 0 bases at V and 5 bases at J, with 6 bases between. From germline, CDR1 is SGHRS and CDR2 YFSETQ. CDR3 sequence: CASSLEGDNEQFF. CDR3 bases: TGCGCCAGCAGCTTGGAAGGCGACAATGAGCAGTTCTTC.

This clonotype was detected only a few times. The chain employs TRBV6-2 or TRBV6-3 and TRBJ1-5; D is unclear. Trimming left V 6 bases short and J 7 bases short, with 13 bases between. CDR3 length: 13 residues. CDR1 and CDR2 (germline): MNHEY, SVGEGT. CDR3 in DNA: TGTGCCAGCAGGGGCGTCCAAGGACAGCCCCAGCATTTT. Residues: CASRGVQGQPQHF.

This clonotype was seen repeatedly, ten times or more. This chain connects TRBV7-8 to TRBJ2-5, with 11 bases matching TRBD2. Trimming removed 4 bases from V and 5 bases from J; junction bases left unmatched: 9. The germline CDR1 and CDR2 sequences are SGHVS and FQNEAQ. There are 16 residues in the CDR3. The CDR3 nucleotides read TGTGCCAGCAGCTCTAGCGGGAGGAATCTAGGGGAGACCCAGTACTTC. Its translation: CASSSSGRNLGETQYF.

The rearrangement links TRBV11-1 to TRBJ2-2, with a weak D call TRBD1 (6 bases). The CDR3 sequence is 15 residues long. The germline V gene encodes CDR1 SGHAT and CDR2 FQDESV (reference sequence). V was clipped by 5 bases and J by 5 bases, with 15 bases between them. CDR3 sequence reads: CASSPLGGSTGELFF. The CDR3 nucleotides read TGTGCCAGCAGCCCTCTAGGGGGTTCTACCGGGGAGCTGTTTTTT.

V and J are TRBV20-1 and TRBJ2-1, with 8 bases lining up with TRBD2. CDR1 and CDR2 (germline): DFQATT, SNEGSKA (reference sequence). The CDR3 length is 14 residues. J gave up 4 bases and V 3 bases, and 5 bases lay outside the gene matches. CDR3 sequence: CSARTGTRYNEQFF. CDR3 bases: TGCAGTGCTAGGACCGGGACTAGGTACAATGAGCAGTTCTTC.

The V and J genes are TRBV28 and TRBJ2-2; D remains unclear. The CDR3 is made up of 13 amino acids. V gave up 6 bases and J gave up 6 bases, with 11 bases separating them. Per germline, CDR1 MDHEN and CDR2 SYDVKM. CDR3 in amino acids: CASSPHSPGELFF. The CDR3 DNA reads TGTGCCAGCAGCCCACATTCCCCCGGGGAGCTGTTTTTT.

The chain recombines TRBV3-1 with TRBJ2-1; D call uncertain. V was pared by 5 bases and J by 3 bases, with 14 bases between. This CDR3 contains 15 residues. From germline, CDR1 is LGHDT and CDR2 YNNKEL (reference sequence). The CDR3 region is CASSGDLGFYNEQFF. The CDR3 nucleotides are TGTGCCAGCAGCGGGGATTTGGGGTTCTACAATGAGCAGTTCTTC.

This clonotype was detected many times. The V and J genes are TRBV30 and TRBJ2-5; 10 nucleotides align to TRBD2. V gave up 2 bases and J gave up 6 bases; unmatched junction bases: 12. In germline, CDR1 is GTSNPN, CDR2 SVGIG (reference sequence). The CDR3 covers 16 residues. The CDR3 loop reads CAWSKRGAGGWKTQYF. CDR3 in DNA: TGTGCCTGGAGTAAAAGAGGAGCGGGAGGGTGGAAGACCCAGTACTTC.

The rearrangement joins TRBV18 to TRBJ1-1; TRBD1 aligns across 7 bases. V shed 1 base, J shed 2 bases, and the junction held 13 bases outside the gene matches. Looked up from germline, CDR1 is KGHSH and CDR2 is LQKENI. CDR3 size: 18 residues. CDR3 amino acids: CASSPRTGDTLLNTEAFF. The CDR3 region has the DNA TGTGCCAGCTCACCACGGACAGGCGACACATTATTAAACACTGAAGCTTTCTTT.

The chain links TRBV4-1 to TRBJ2-4; D gene unclear. V lost 1 base and J lost 3, with 13 bases in between. CDR3 length equals 16 residues. In germline, CDR1 is MGHRA, CDR2 YSYEKL. For the CDR3, the DNA is TGCGCCAGCAGCCAAGCATTAGTTGAAGGCAAAAACATTCAGTACTTC. Protein product: CASSQALVEGKNIQYF.

This clonotype was seen more than once but under ten times. The chain links TRBV6-1 to TRBJ2-3, with D uncertain. CDR3 length: 16 amino acids. Looked up from germline, CDR1 is MNHNS and CDR2 is SASEGT. Trimming removed 2 bases at V and 2 bases at J, with 14 bases between. The CDR3 protein is CASSESRRPITDTQYF. Written as DNA, the CDR3 is TGTGCCAGCAGTGAATCCCGCAGACCTATCACAGATACGCAGTATTTT.

This clonotype was seen ten or more times. The chain uses TRBV20-1 and TRBJ2-5; D unresolved. In germline, CDR1 is DFQATT, CDR2 SNEGSKA (reference sequence). V shed 1 base and J shed 1 base, with 7 bases lying between them. The CDR3 has 13 residues. CDR3 sequence (DNA): TGCAGTGCTAGAGTTTGGGCCCAAGAGACCCAGTACTTC. It specifies CSARVWAQETQYF.

This clonotype was picked up many times. The chain carries TRBV20-1 and TRBJ2-1; 7 bases align to TRBD2. This CDR3 is built from 14 residues. Germline V gene data show CDR1 as DFQATT and CDR2 as SNEGSKA (reference sequence). Losses at the gene ends were 3 bases for V and 6 bases for J; bases not matched to a gene: 8. The CDR3 loop is CSARGGFNLNEQFF. The CDR3 DNA sequence: TGCAGTGCTAGGGGGGGGTTCAACCTCAATGAGCAGTTCTTC.

The chain combines TRBV29-1 with TRBJ2-2; 12 nucleotides agree with TRBD1. The trim removed 4 bases at V and 6 bases at J, leaving 6 bases unmatched. CDR3 length: 15 residues. Germline V lookup: CDR1 SQVTM, CDR2 ANQGSEA. The CDR3 nucleotides are TGCAGCGTTGTGGGGGGACAGGGGGCATCCGGGGAGCTGTTTTTT. Its translation is CSVVGGQGASGELFF.

This clonotype was detected ten times or more. The gene calls are TRBV30 and TRBJ2-3; tentative D call: TRBD1 (5 bases). In germline, CDR1 is GTSNPN, CDR2 SVGIG (reference sequence). Between the trimmed V and J ends, which lost 1 base and 0 bases, there was a span of 11 bases. This CDR3 comprises 15 residues. In nucleotides, the CDR3 is TGTGCCTGGAGTGAGGGGTCCAGGAGCACAGATACGCAGTATTTT. Protein sequence: CAWSEGSRSTDTQYF.